One sample yielded the 24 T cell receptor beta chains listed below, sequenced in a study of T-cell memory formation after mild COVID-19. TCRdb called the 5' RACE reads again in MiXCR, with one record for every CDR3 protein. The data show under 50,000 distinct CDR3 sequences, roughly 9% seen once. Source material: PBMCs or a T cell subset sorted from them (not recorded which). These receptors all come from an adult woman who had mild COVID-19 (a few samples of this study predate the infection). Cell type and time point are not known.

This clonotype was counted a few times. V usage is TRBV5-1 and J usage is TRBJ1-2, with 9 bases fitting TRBD1. CDR1 is SGHRS, CDR2 YFSETQ, per germline. CDR3 length: 13 amino acids. Trimming at V came to 4 bases and at J to 6 bases, leaving 4 bases not matched to a gene. DNA of the CDR3: TGCGCCAGCAGCGAGGGACAGGGACATGGCTACACCTTC. Translating it yields CASSEGQGHGYTF.

The gene calls are TRBV18 and TRBJ2-2, with D possibly matching TRBD1 (6 bases). This CDR3 has 14 amino acids. Germline CDR1 reads KGHSH; CDR2 reads LQKENI. V was clipped by 6 bases and J by 1 base, with 9 bases between them. The CDR3 spells CASSSQGNTGELFF. The CDR3 DNA follows: TGTGCCAGCTCGTCACAGGGGAACACCGGGGAGCTGTTTTTT.

This clonotype was recorded many times. The chain links TRBV12-3 or TRBV12-4 to TRBJ2-2; 10 positions match TRBD1. V lost 3 bases, J lost 4 bases, and 5 bases stayed unmatched. The CDR3 is 16 amino acids. The CDR3 region is CASSFLDRGRTGELFF. For the CDR3, the DNA is TGTGCCAGCAGTTTCCTTGACAGGGGGCGCACCGGGGAGCTGTTTTTT.

This clonotype has a handful of counts. The rearrangement joins TRBV7-2 to TRBJ2-3, with 11 positions matching TRBD2. The germline CDR1 and CDR2 sequences are SGHTA and FQGNSA. The CDR3 has 18 residues. V lost 2 bases to trimming and J lost 4 bases; unmatched junction nucleotides: 11. CDR3 bases: TGTGCCAGCAGCTTATACGGTTCGCTAGCGGGGGGCCCAGATACGCAGTATTTT. This gives the protein CASSLYGSLAGGPDTQYF. Combining the CDR3 with reference TRBV7-2 and TRBJ2-3 gives the whole variable domain GAGVSQSPSNKVTEKGKDVELRCDPISGHTALYWYRQSLGQGLEFLIYFQGNSAPDKSGLPSDRFSAERTGGSVSTLTIQRTQQEDSAVYLCASSLYGSLAGGPDTQYFGPGTRLTVL.

The gene calls are TRBV19 and TRBJ2-6; 9 bases are shared with TRBD2. The junction had 6 bases not matched to a gene; V was cut back by 3 bases and J by 0 bases. Per germline, CDR1 LNHDA and CDR2 SQIVND (reference sequence). The CDR3 loop spans 18 amino acids. CDR3 residues: CASSMNSGGNSGANVLTF. Written as DNA, the CDR3 is TGTGCCAGTAGTATGAATAGCGGGGGTAACTCTGGGGCCAACGTCCTGACTTTC.

The sample holds a few counts of this clonotype. The chain has TRBV7-6 and TRBJ1-5; TRBD1 agrees at 7 bases. The CDR3 is made up of 14 amino acids. Germline V gives CDR1 SGHVS, CDR2 FNYEAQ. J lost 6 bases, V lost 5 bases, and 7 bases had no gene match. The CDR3 is CASSRLQGSQPQHF. DNA of the CDR3: TGTGCCAGCAGCCGATTACAGGGGTCTCAGCCCCAGCATTTT.

The table lists this clonotype with a few counts. This chain uses TRBV5-1 with TRBJ1-1, with TRBD1 identical over 8 bases. The CDR3 runs to 18 residues. The germline V gene encodes CDR1 SGHRS and CDR2 YFSETQ. V shed 1 base and J 7 bases; nucleotides not matched to a gene: 18. CDR3 bases: TGCGCCAGCAGCTTGCTTCTCCGGACAGGGTCGGGAGCGGGTGAAGCTTTCTTT. As protein: CASSLLLRTGSGAGEAFF.

This clonotype occurred many times. The J gene is TRBJ2-7, the V gene TRBV7-8; D is unclear. V was pared by 3 bases and J by 6 bases, with 9 bases between. CDR1 and CDR2 (germline): SGHVS, FQNEAQ. This CDR3 spans 12 amino acids. The CDR3: CASSFNTGEQYF. The CDR3 nucleotides read TGTGCCAGCAGCTTTAATACTGGCGAGCAGTACTTC.

This clonotype was recorded a few times. This chain's CDR3 is CASSAEETQYF. The CDR3 bases are TGCGCCAGCAGCGCCGAAGAGACCCAGTACTTC. The chain joins TRBV5-1 to TRBJ2-5; D unclear. Germline V gene data show CDR1 as SGHRS and CDR2 as YFSETQ. V was shortened by 4 bases and J by 3 bases, with 4 bases between the two germline ends. CDR3 length: 11 amino acids.

This clonotype appeared many times. The V and J genes are TRBV24-1 and TRBJ2-1; 16 nucleotides match TRBD2. There are 15 residues in the CDR3. Germline CDR1 and CDR2: KGHDR and SFDVKD. V was pared by 4 bases and J by 8 bases, with 1 base of the junction left unmatched. The DNA of the CDR3 is TGTGCCACCAGTGAGGGACTAGCGGGGGGGCATGAGCAGTTCTTC. Protein sequence: CATSEGLAGGHEQFF.

This clonotype was seen a few times. The J gene is TRBJ1-1, the V gene TRBV3-1, with no clear D. Germline CDR1 is LGHDT and CDR2 is YNNKEL (reference sequence). V lost 0 bases, J lost 2 bases, and 7 bases lay in between. CDR3 length: 14 residues. CDR3 coding DNA: TGTGCCAGCAGCCAAGATCAAGCAAACACTGAAGCTTTCTTT. It translates to CASSQDQANTEAFF.

This clonotype was seen a few times. This sequence joins TRBV4-3 and TRBJ1-2, with D hard to call. The V end lost 0 bases, the J end lost 8 bases, and 7 bases lay between the germline ends. CDR3 length equals 12 residues. Germline CDR1 LGHNA, CDR2 YSLEER. CDR3 amino acids: CASSQDRRGYTF. The CDR3 nucleotides are TGCGCCAGCAGCCAAGATCGAAGGGGCTACACCTTC.

This clonotype was counted between two and nine times. V is TRBV18 and J is TRBJ2-2; perhaps TRBD2 as D (6 bases). There are 16 residues in the CDR3. From germline, CDR1 is KGHSH and CDR2 LQKENI. The ends were cut back, 3 bases at V and 3 bases at J, with 14 bases in the middle. For the CDR3, the DNA is TGTGCCAGCTCACCCACCGGGACTCGCTACACCGGGGAGCTGTTTTTT. It translates to CASSPTGTRYTGELFF.

The J gene is TRBJ2-7, the V gene TRBV20-1; possible D gene TRBD2, 5 bases. CDR3 size: 13 residues. V lost 5 bases, J lost 7 bases, and 18 bases lay in between. CDR1 is DFQATT, CDR2 SNEGSKA, per germline (reference sequence). CDR3 DNA sequence: TGCAGTGCTGAACAGACACACGGCGGGGAGCAGTACTTC. It translates to CSAEQTHGGEQYF.

This clonotype came up a few times. This chain joins TRBV12-3 or TRBV12-4 and TRBJ1-2; 12 nucleotides align to TRBD1. The CDR3 extends over 17 amino acids. V shed 6 bases and J 4 bases; nucleotides not matched to a gene: 12. As DNA, the CDR3 is TGTGCCAGCAGCCGACCGGGACAGGGGGCTAATTCCTATGGCTACACCTTC. Its translation is CASSRPGQGANSYGYTF.

This clonotype appeared a few times. The chain employs TRBV7-9 and TRBJ1-5, with D perhaps matching TRBD1 (6 bases). V was cut by 3 bases and J by 11 bases, with 14 bases left in between. This CDR3 contains 13 residues. CDR1 is SEHNR and CDR2 is FQNEAQ in the germline V gene (reference sequence). CDR3 loop: CASSFAPQGSQHF. CDR3 DNA sequence: TGTGCCAGCAGCTTCGCACCTCAGGGGTCCCAGCATTTT. Full variable domain (outside the CDR3, taken from reference TRBV7-9 and TRBJ1-5): DTGVSQNPRHKITKRGQNVTFRCDPISEHNRLYWYRQTLGQGPEFLTYFQNEAQLEKSRLLSDRFSAERPKGSFSTLEIQRTEQGDSAMYLCASSFAPQGSQHFGDGTRLSIL.

This clonotype was found a few times. CDR3 nucleotides: TGTGCCACCAGTGATCCCTCCCGGACTCCTTACAATGAGCAGTTCTTC. Its translation is CATSDPSRTPYNEQFF. The chain links TRBV24-1 to TRBJ2-1, with D possibly TRBD2 on 5 matching bases. The CDR3 runs to 16 residues. Trimming shortened V by 3 bases and J by 4 bases, and 15 bases separated the two germline ends. CDR1 KGHDR and CDR2 SFDVKD come from the germline V gene.

The J gene is TRBJ1-1, the V gene TRBV27; D is ambiguous. The germline V and J ends were trimmed by 1 base and 5 bases, with 8 bases remaining between them. CDR3 length: 13 amino acids. Germline CDR1 reads MNHEY; CDR2 reads SMNVEV (reference sequence). DNA of the CDR3: TGTGCCAGCAGTTTATATGAAAGGACTGAAGCTTTCTTT. Its protein product is CASSLYERTEAFF.

The chain links TRBV7-8 to TRBJ2-1; D might be TRBD1 (6 bases). Germline values: CDR1 SGHVS, CDR2 FQNEAQ. V was pared by 3 bases and J by 9 bases, with 9 bases between. The CDR3 spans 12 residues. CDR3 protein: CASSLQGTEQFF. DNA of the CDR3: TGTGCCAGCAGCTTGCAGGGGACTGAGCAGTTCTTC.

This rearrangement joins TRBV6-2 or TRBV6-3 to TRBJ2-5; possibly TRBD1 for D (6 bases). Trimming stripped 2 bases from V and 7 bases from J, with 17 bases between. Looked up from germline, CDR1 is MNHEY and CDR2 is SVGEGT. This CDR3 contains 15 residues. DNA of the CDR3: TGTGCCAGCAGTTACCCTCACTACAGGGCAGGGACCCAGTACTTC. Translation gives CASSYPHYRAGTQYF.

The chain couples TRBV11-3 to TRBJ2-2, with 9 bases matching TRBD1. Trimming cost V 4 bases and J 5 bases; bases outside gene matches: 8. There are 16 residues in the CDR3. Germline assignment: CDR1 SGHNT and CDR2 YENEEA. The CDR3 region is CASSSWTGAVTGELFF. The CDR3 region has the DNA TGTGCCAGCAGCTCCTGGACAGGGGCGGTTACCGGGGAGCTGTTTTTT.

The chain employs TRBV6-5 and TRBJ2-1; 8 bases are shared with TRBD2. V lost 4 bases and J lost 10; bases outside the gene matches: 12. The CDR3 contains 15 residues. Germline assignment: CDR1 MNHEY and CDR2 SVGAGI. This chain's CDR3 is CASSSLVSGSREQFF. The DNA of the CDR3 is TGTGCCAGCAGTTCTCTCGTAAGCGGGAGTAGGGAGCAGTTCTTC.

This clonotype has only a few counts. The chain recombines TRBV12-3 or TRBV12-4 with TRBJ2-1; unclear D gene. This CDR3 spans 13 amino acids. V was cut by 5 bases and J by 9 bases, with 14 bases left in between. CDR3 sequence reads: CASSLKERTEQFF. The CDR3 region has the DNA TGTGCCAGCAGTCTAAAAGAACGGACTGAGCAGTTCTTC.

The chain is built from TRBV5-4 and TRBJ2-6, with D hard to call. CDR1 is SGHNT and CDR2 is YYREEE in the germline V gene (reference sequence). Trimming pared 0 bases from V and 0 bases from J, leaving 10 bases between. This CDR3 comprises 17 residues. The CDR3 spells CASSLAGRRSGANVLTF. CDR3 nucleotide sequence: TGTGCCAGCAGCTTGGCCGGCCGCCGCTCTGGGGCCAACGTCCTGACTTTC.